This T cell receptor (beta chain) was profiled in a study of control samples from healthy donors and cancer patients. Assay used: immunoSEQ multiplex PCR; TCRdb lists only in-frame clones, some missing. The data hold fewer than 200,000 clones, with around nine tenths observed a single time. A single count supports this clone. Sample: blood. The source of this sequence is a man between 25 and 39 years old in good health.

The CDR3 here is CSARVAAEAFF. The DNA for the CDR3 is TGCAGTGCTAGAGTGGCCGCTGAAGCTTTCTTT. The chain couples TRBV20-1 to TRBJ1-1; no definite D call. This CDR3 has 11 residues. Germline V gives CDR1 DFQATT, CDR2 SNEGSKA (reference sequence). The V end lost 1 base, the J end lost 6 bases, and 6 bases lay between the germline ends.